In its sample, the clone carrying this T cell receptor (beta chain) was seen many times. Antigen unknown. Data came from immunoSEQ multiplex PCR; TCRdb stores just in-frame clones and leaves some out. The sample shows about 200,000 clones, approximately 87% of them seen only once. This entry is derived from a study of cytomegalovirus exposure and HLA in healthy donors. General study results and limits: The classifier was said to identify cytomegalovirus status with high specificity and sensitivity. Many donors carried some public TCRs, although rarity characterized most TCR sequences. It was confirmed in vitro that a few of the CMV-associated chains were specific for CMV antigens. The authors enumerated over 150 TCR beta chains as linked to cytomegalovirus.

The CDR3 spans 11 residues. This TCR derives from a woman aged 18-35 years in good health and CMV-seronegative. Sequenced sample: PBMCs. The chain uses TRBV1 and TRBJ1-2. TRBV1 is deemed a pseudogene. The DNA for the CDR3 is TGCACCAGCAGCCAAGCCCTAAGCGACACCTTC. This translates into CTSSQALSDTF.